The 12 T cell receptor beta chains reported below all come from one sample, sequenced in a study of OX40 agonist ivuxolimab in advanced cancers. TCRdb's table, derived via immunoSEQ multiplex PCR, lists solely in-frame clones and lacks some. The table has about 66,000 clones, roughly 80% seen once. Source: CD4+ or CD8+ T cells sorted from blood, taken in a trial of the OX40 agonist ivuxolimab. The receptors were gathered from an adult with an advanced solid tumor such as melanoma, head and neck, liver or kidney cancer.

The J gene is TRBJ2-5, the V gene TRBV14, with TRBD1 matching over 9 bases. The end of the DNA is better explained by TRBJ2-7, so the J call may be wrong. Germline CDR1 SGHDN, CDR2 FVKESK. The CDR3 length is 15 residues. CDR3 DNA: TGTGCCAGCAGCCGCCTTACAGGGGGCAACAACGAGCAGTACTTC. Encoded protein: CASSRLTGGNNEQYF.

The chain carries TRBV7-8 and TRBJ2-7, with D perhaps matching TRBD2 (5 bases). V lost 2 bases and J lost 4, with 15 bases in between. Germline CDR1 is SGHVS and CDR2 is FQNEAQ. The CDR3 spans 15 residues. The CDR3 sequence: CASSLLLSRGYEQYF. The CDR3 bases are TGTGCCAGCAGCTTACTCCTGTCACGGGGATACGAGCAGTACTTC.

The J gene is TRBJ2-6, the V gene TRBV9, with a possible D match to TRBD1 (6 bases). The CDR3 is 15 amino acids. Germline V lookup: CDR1 SGDLS, CDR2 YYNGEE. V lost 0 bases to trimming and J lost 3 bases, with 7 bases between them. CDR3 coding DNA: TGTGCCAGCAGCGTAGTAGGGGGTGGGGCCAACGTCCTGACTTTC. This encodes CASSVVGGGANVLTF. The variable domain in full, with the rest retrieved from reference TRBV9 and TRBJ2-6, is DSGVTQTPKHLITATGQRVTLRCSPRSGDLSVYWYQQSLDQGLQFLIQYYNGEERAKGNILERFSAQQFPDLHSELNLSSLELGDSALYFCASSVVGGGANVLTFGAGSRLTVL.

J is TRBJ2-5 and V is TRBV5-4; possibly TRBD1 for D (5 bases). V was cut by 0 bases and J by 1 base, with 10 bases left in between. This CDR3 is built from 15 residues. Per germline, CDR1 SGHNT and CDR2 YYREEE (reference sequence). DNA for the CDR3: TGTGCCAGCAGCTTGGTTACAAGGGGCCAAGAGACCCAGTACTTC. It encodes CASSLVTRGQETQYF. Combining the CDR3 with reference TRBV5-4 and TRBJ2-5 gives the whole variable domain ETGVTQSPTHLIKTRGQQVTLRCSSQSGHNTVSWYQQALGQGPQFIFQYYREEENGRGNFPPRFSGLQFPNYSSELNVNALELDDSALYLCASSLVTRGQETQYFGPGTRLLVL.

The chain employs TRBV6-5 and TRBJ1-2; TRBD1 agrees at 11 bases. CDR1 MNHEY and CDR2 SVGAGI come from the germline V gene. V trimming: 2 bases; J trimming: 4 bases; junction bases outside the gene matches: 3. The CDR3 runs to 15 residues. The CDR3 here is CASSYVGQGGYGYTF. The CDR3 bases are TGTGCCAGCAGTTACGTGGGACAGGGGGGCTATGGCTACACCTTC.

The chain employs TRBV6-5 and TRBJ2-7; 10 bases align to TRBD2. CDR1 is MNHEY, CDR2 SVGAGI, per germline. After removal of 4 bases from V and 4 bases from J, the junction contained 4 bases not matched to a gene. The CDR3 runs to 14 residues. The CDR3 sequence: CASSLAGGPYEQYF. The CDR3 nucleotides are TGTGCCAGCAGTTTAGCGGGAGGACCTTACGAGCAGTACTTC.

The chain has TRBV9 and TRBJ1-1; a possible D gene is TRBD1 (5 bases). With 4 bases removed from V and 1 base from J, the gap between germline ends came to 11 bases. The CDR3 has 14 residues. The germline V gene encodes CDR1 SGDLS and CDR2 YYNGEE. The CDR3 loop reads CASSIRTSNTEAFF. In DNA, the CDR3 is TGTGCCAGCAGCATCAGGACATCGAACACTGAAGCTTTCTTT.

This clone turned up a few times. V usage is TRBV5-1 and J usage is TRBJ2-5, with TRBD1 identical over 8 bases. V was pared by 0 bases and J by 1 base, with 5 bases of the junction left unmatched. Germline CDR1 reads SGHRS; CDR2 reads YFSETQ. There are 16 residues in the CDR3. CDR3 coding DNA: TGCGCCAGCAGCTTGGCAGGTACAGGGGGCCAAGAGACCCAGTACTTC. Translation: CASSLAGTGGQETQYF.

The rearrangement uses TRBV15 and TRBJ2-3; weak D call: TRBD1 (7 bases). Germline CDR1 LNHNV, CDR2 YYDKDF (reference sequence). The V end lost 3 bases, the J end lost 0 bases, and 19 bases lay between the germline ends. This CDR3 comprises 18 residues. CDR3 sequence reads: CATSSRLSRGASTDTQYF. CDR3 nucleotide sequence: TGTGCCACCAGCAGTCGCCTTTCCAGGGGGGCTAGCACAGATACGCAGTATTTT. The full variable domain, completed using reference TRBV15 and TRBJ2-3, is DAMVIQNPRYQVTQFGKPVTLSCSQTLNHNVMYWYQQKSSQAPKLLFHYYDKDFNNEADTPDNFQSRRPNTSFCFLDIRSPGLGDTAMYLCATSSRLSRGASTDTQYFGPGTRLTVL.

This chain links TRBV9 with TRBJ2-1, with D possibly being TRBD1 (6 bases). The length of the CDR3 is 13 residues. Germline values: CDR1 SGDLS, CDR2 YYNGEE. Trimming removed 0 bases at V and 9 bases at J, with 10 bases between. In DNA, the CDR3 is TGTGCCAGCAGCGTAGCTCAGGGGACTGAGCAGTTCTTC. Protein: CASSVAQGTEQFF.

The J gene is TRBJ1-1, the V gene TRBV19; 7 nucleotides agree with TRBD1. Losses at the gene ends were 5 bases for V and 1 base for J; bases not matched to a gene: 13. The CDR3 covers 17 residues. Germline loops: CDR1 LNHDA, CDR2 SQIVND (reference sequence). DNA of the CDR3: TGTGCCAGTAGTTGGGTTGTGGGACAGAGGAGGAACACTGAAGCTTTCTTT. Encoded protein: CASSWVVGQRRNTEAFF.

In this sample, this clone turned up a few times. The chain carries TRBV7-8 and TRBJ1-3; D might be TRBD1 (6 bases). V lost 5 bases and J 0 bases, leaving 14 bases between the germline ends. This CDR3 spans 16 amino acids. The germline CDR1 and CDR2 sequences are SGHVS and FQNEAQ. Here the CDR3 reads CASSPRRGASGNTIYF. The CDR3 DNA sequence: TGTGCCAGCAGCCCCCGTCGGGGGGCCTCTGGAAACACCATATATTTT.